The rows below give T cell receptor beta chains drawn from one sample of a study of cytotoxic CD8 clonotypes in ibrutinib-treated CLL. Using immunoSEQ multiplex PCR, the repertoire was profiled, and TCRdb retains in-frame clones only, with some absent. Of some 140,000 clones in the sample, 85% to 95% were seen once. The sample in question was PBMCs, obtained after 12 months of ibrutinib treatment. Receptors were obtained from a human donor with chronic lymphocytic leukemia. CDR3s leave out the opening cysteine and the closing phenylalanine or tryptophan. Fields, in order: V gene, J gene, CDR3 protein.

>TRBV27|TRBJ2-6
ASAQGKGANVLT
>TRBV28|TRBJ2-7
ASSFKGQGVGQY
>TRBV9|TRBJ1-2
ASSVTGGDGYT
>TRBV6-5|TRBJ2-7
AVGMTYSYEQY
>TRBV6-6|TRBJ2-7
ASSYYKNEQY
>TRBV29-1|TRBJ2-6
SVAEVTSGANVLT
>TRBV11-2|TRBJ1-1
ASSQTAGVWEAF
>TRBV15|TRBJ2-7
ATSRGGADSYEQY
>TRBV7-9|TRBJ2-2
ASRRSGNTGELF
>TRBV29-1|TRBJ1-1
SVPKGQRLGTEAF
>TRBV7-8|TRBJ2-1
ASSLAGGPNEQF
>TRBV28|TRBJ1-2
ASSRRRDSNYGYT
>TRBV29-1|TRBJ2-7
SVAWTLTYEQY
>TRBV18|TRBJ2-2
ASSLSLTGELF
>TRBV7-3|TRBJ2-7
ASSASGRGPYEQY
>TRBV15|TRBJ2-5
ATGTSGRGEETQY
>TRBV28|TRBJ2-7
ASSGYTVGEQY
>TRBV13|TRBJ2-7
ASSSGNSGYYEQY
>TRBV11-2|TRBJ2-7
ASSFRLKTSGREDEQY
>TRBV9|TRBJ2-3
ASSVGEASTDTQY
>TRBV6-5|TRBJ2-7
ASSYSANYEQY
>TRBV9|TRBJ1-1
ASSVQGNTEAF
>TRBV5-6|TRBJ1-2
ASSSTLGAYGYT
>TRBV18|TRBJ2-1
ASSPRLAHSYNEQF
>TRBV13|TRBJ2-7
ASSLEDRGSYEQY
>TRBV7-2|TRBJ2-7
ASSLRTGGDEQY
>TRBV29-1|TRBJ2-7
SVTGTIYEQY
>TRBV7-6|TRBJ2-7
ASSLTGNSYEQY
>TRBV9|TRBJ2-7
ASSGGIGTSGSLGLEQY
>TRBV28|TRBJ1-5
ANGRDSNQPQH
>TRBV29-1|TRBJ2-3
SVEVAYTQY
>TRBV27|TRBJ2-1
ASSRREGTTNEQF
>TRBV6-5|TRBJ2-7
ASSYSKKLLYEQY
>TRBV28|TRBJ1-2
ASSSGDRRGGYT
>TRBV7-3|TRBJ2-7
ASSLTGTGTYEQY
>TRBV6-6|TRBJ1-5
ASSSPYTGRNQPQH
>TRBV25-1|TRBJ2-7
ASSLGLSYEQY
>TRBV27|TRBJ2-7
ASRPKRGSSYEQY
>TRBV25-1|TRBJ2-3
ASSEFIADTQY
>TRBV30|TRBJ1-4
ACNLTGYEKLF
>TRBV6-5|TRBJ2-7
ASSYGGGTGEQY